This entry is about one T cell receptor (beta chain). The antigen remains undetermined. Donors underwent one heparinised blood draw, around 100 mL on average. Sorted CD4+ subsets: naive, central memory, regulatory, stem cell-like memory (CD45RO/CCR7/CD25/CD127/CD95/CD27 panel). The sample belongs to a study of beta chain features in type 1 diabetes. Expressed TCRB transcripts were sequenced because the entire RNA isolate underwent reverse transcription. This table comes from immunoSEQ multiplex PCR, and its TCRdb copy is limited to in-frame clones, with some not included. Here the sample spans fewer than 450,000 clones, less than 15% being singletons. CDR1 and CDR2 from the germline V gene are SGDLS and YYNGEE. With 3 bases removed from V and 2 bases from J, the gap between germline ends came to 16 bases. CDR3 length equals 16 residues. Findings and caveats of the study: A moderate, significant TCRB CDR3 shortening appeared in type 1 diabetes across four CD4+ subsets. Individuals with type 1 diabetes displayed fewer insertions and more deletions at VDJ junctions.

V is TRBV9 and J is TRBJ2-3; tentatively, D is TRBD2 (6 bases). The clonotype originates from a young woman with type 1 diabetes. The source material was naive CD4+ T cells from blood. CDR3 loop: CASSAPPGAPTDTQYF. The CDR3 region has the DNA TGTGCCAGCAGCGCCCCTCCGGGAGCACCCACAGATACGCAGTATTTT.